The 19 T cell receptor beta chains in this list originate from one sample, sequenced in a study of blood T cells in healthy people across ages. For the second PCR, which ran for roughly 7 to 11 cycles, a sample-barcoded 5' primer and a J-beta primer mix were used. TCRdb fed the 5' RACE reads into MiXCR, producing one record per CDR3 protein. The data show 1.8 million or so distinct CDR3 sequences, around 42% seen once. The sample taken for sequencing was blood. The receptors derive from a human donor in good health.

This clonotype was detected only a few times. The chain carries TRBV15 and TRBJ2-1, with 11 bases matching TRBD1. Germline trimming cut 6 bases from V and 7 bases from J; bases unmatched to any gene: 8. CDR1 is LNHNV and CDR2 is YYDKDF in the germline V gene (reference sequence). The CDR3 loop spans 15 amino acids. DNA of the CDR3: TGTGCCACCAGACCTGGACAGGGGGCGTTGAATGAGCAGTTCTTC. Its protein product is CATRPGQGALNEQFF.

This clonotype was seen only a few times. The rearrangement links TRBV21-1 to TRBJ2-6; TRBD1 reflects the table's D call only, with no check against the DNA. TRBV21-1 is a pseudogene segment. CDR3 size: 21 residues. CDR3 DNA: TGTGCCAGCAGCAAAGGCCAAAGGGACAGTAGAATCAGCTCTGGGGCCAACGTCCTGACTTTC. Amino acids: CASSKGQRDSRISSGANVLTF.

The chain is built from TRBV5-1 and TRBJ2-1; 8 bases agree with TRBD2. Germline loops: CDR1 SGHRS, CDR2 YFSETQ. V was clipped by 4 bases and J by 0 bases; unmatched bases: 15. CDR3 size: 19 residues. CDR3 sequence reads: CASSPTGLAGGSSYNEQFF. The DNA for the CDR3 is TGCGCCAGCAGCCCAACGGGGCTAGCGGGCGGCAGCTCCTACAATGAGCAGTTCTTC.

This clonotype was seen just once. The J gene is TRBJ1-4, the V gene TRBV6-5, with D unresolved. Germline V gene lookup returns CDR1 MNHEY and CDR2 SVGAGI. The V and J ends lost 10 bases and 1 base respectively, with 13 bases between them. This CDR3 contains 14 residues. The CDR3 sequence: CATRELGTNEKLFF. CDR3 coding DNA: TGTGCCACCCGAGAGTTAGGAACTAATGAAAAACTGTTTTTT.

V usage is TRBV20-1 and J usage is TRBJ2-4; the D gene is possibly TRBD2 (6 bases). The CDR3 loop spans 14 amino acids. The V gene's germline CDR1 is DFQATT and CDR2 SNEGSKA (reference sequence). V dropped 3 bases and J dropped 7 bases, with 16 bases sitting between them. The CDR3: CSASSGDHGNIQYF. CDR3 DNA sequence: TGCAGTGCTAGCTCGGGGGATCATGGGAACATTCAGTACTTC.

The chain couples TRBV12-5 to TRBJ1-1; TRBD1 might be the D (5 bases). This CDR3 has 13 residues. The germline V and J ends were trimmed by 7 bases and 0 bases, with 9 bases remaining between them. CDR1 and CDR2 (germline): LGHNT, FRNRAP. CDR3 region: CASDPTVNTEAFF. CDR3 nucleotides: TGTGCTAGTGACCCGACAGTGAACACTGAAGCTTTCTTT.

The V call is TRBV6-2 or TRBV6-3, the J call TRBJ1-2; D is perhaps TRBD1 (5 bases). Germline CDR1 reads MNHEY; CDR2 reads SVGEGT. The CDR3 runs 13 residues. Trimming left V 2 bases short and J 8 bases short, with 12 bases between. The CDR3: CASSYTDRSGYTF. In nucleotides, the CDR3 is TGTGCCAGCAGTTACACCGACAGATCGGGCTACACCTTC.

This clonotype was observed a few times. This chain uses TRBV7-2 with TRBJ2-1; D remains unclear. CDR1 is SGHTA, CDR2 FQGNSA, per germline. The CDR3 extends over 13 amino acids. The ends were cut back, 4 bases at V and 7 bases at J, with 11 bases in the middle. CDR3 sequence (DNA): TGTGCCAGCAGCTCACTTGGGTGGAATGAGCAGTTCTTC. This gives the protein CASSSLGWNEQFF.

The rearrangement joins TRBV2 to TRBJ1-4; perhaps TRBD1 as D (5 bases). The CDR3 is made up of 15 amino acids. CDR1 and CDR2 (germline): SNHLY, FYNNEI. Trimming stripped 3 bases from V and 3 bases from J, with 11 bases between. The CDR3 loop is CASSEVEGANEKLFF. The CDR3 region has the DNA TGTGCCAGCAGTGAGGTTGAAGGGGCTAATGAAAAACTGTTTTTT.

This clonotype was counted only a few times. The chain has TRBV6-5 and TRBJ1-2; the match to TRBD1 covers 8 bases. The CDR3 runs to 15 residues. Germline lookup yields CDR1 MNHEY and CDR2 SVGAGI. V lost 7 bases to trimming and J lost 4 bases; unmatched junction nucleotides: 11. CDR3 loop: CASTHPSGGFYGYTF. The CDR3 bases are TGTGCCAGCACCCACCCTTCAGGGGGCTTCTATGGCTACACCTTC.

The rearrangement uses TRBV5-1 and TRBJ2-1, with 12 bases identical to TRBD1. The CDR3 loop spans 14 amino acids. The V segment lost 7 bases and the J segment 9 bases; nucleotides outside the gene matches: 8. Germline V gene sequence: CDR1 SGHRS, CDR2 YFSETQ. The DNA of the CDR3 is TGCGCCAGCCAAGCCGGGACAGGGGGCATTGAGCAGTTCTTC. Its translation is CASQAGTGGIEQFF.

The V gene is TRBV4-2, the J gene TRBJ1-4; D is unresolved. The CDR3 runs to 14 residues. The ends were cut back, 0 bases at V and 5 bases at J, with 7 bases in the middle. CDR1 LGHNA and CDR2 YNFKEQ come from the germline V gene. CDR3 sequence reads: CASSQDNRNEKLFF. CDR3 DNA: TGTGCCAGCAGCCAAGATAACCGGAATGAAAAACTGTTTTTT.

V gene TRBV20-1 combines with J gene TRBJ1-2; possibly TRBD1 for D (6 bases). Germline V gene data show CDR1 as DFQATT and CDR2 as SNEGSKA (reference sequence). The CDR3 is made up of 11 amino acids. The CDR3 DNA is TGCAGGGGGGGGGGCTCCTATGGCTACACCTTC. It specifies CRGGGSYGYTF.

V usage is TRBV6-6 and J usage is TRBJ2-3; D remains unclear. CDR1 is MNHNY, CDR2 SVGAGI, per germline (reference sequence). The germline V and J ends were trimmed by 7 bases and 4 bases, with 6 bases remaining between them. This CDR3 is 11 amino acids long. The CDR3 region is CASMIADTQYF. The DNA for the CDR3 is TGTGCCAGCATGATCGCAGATACGCAGTATTTT.

This clonotype was observed a few times. The chain recombines TRBV6-5 with TRBJ1-5; TRBD1 aligns across 10 bases. After removal of 4 bases from V and 4 bases from J, the junction contained 7 bases not matched to a gene. There are 16 residues in the CDR3. Germline loops: CDR1 MNHEY, CDR2 SVGAGI. The CDR3 loop is CASSSMGQGRNQPQHF. In nucleotides, the CDR3 is TGTGCCAGCAGTTCCATGGGACAGGGGCGGAATCAGCCCCAGCATTTT.

This clonotype was detected a few times. The CDR3 DNA sequence: TGTGCCGGATCGAACCAGGGGGGCTACACCTTC. This gives the protein CAGSNQGGYTF. V gene TRBV4-2 combines with J gene TRBJ1-2; D is perhaps TRBD1 (6 bases). Trimming stripped 11 bases from V and 8 bases from J, with 15 bases between. The germline gives CDR1 LGHNA, CDR2 YNFKEQ. This CDR3 has 11 residues.

V usage is TRBV4-2 and J usage is TRBJ1-2; possibly TRBD1 for D (5 bases). The CDR3 sequence is 17 residues long. Germline V gives CDR1 LGHNA, CDR2 YNFKEQ. V was pared by 1 base and J by 8 bases, with 23 bases between. In nucleotides, the CDR3 is TGTGCCAGCAGCCAAGTAGGAGGGGACTTCTCGGGTGTCGGCTACACCTTC. Translating it yields CASSQVGGDFSGVGYTF.

V usage is TRBV7-2 and J usage is TRBJ1-1; D unresolved. From germline, CDR1 is SGHTA and CDR2 FQGNSA. The V gene lost 5 bases and the J gene lost 0 bases, with 13 bases spanning the gap. This CDR3 spans 15 amino acids. CDR3 residues: CASSVKGGMNTEAFF. CDR3 DNA sequence: TGTGCCAGCAGCGTAAAGGGCGGTATGAACACTGAAGCTTTCTTT.

CDR3 protein: CATSREMGFDTEAFF. As DNA, the CDR3 is TGTGCCACCAGCAGAGAGATGGGGTTCGACACTGAAGCTTTCTTT. The chain joins TRBV15 to TRBJ1-1; D is uncertain. The CDR3 sequence is 15 residues long. Trimming stripped 0 bases from V and 3 bases from J, with 11 bases between. Germline lookup yields CDR1 LNHNV and CDR2 YYDKDF (reference sequence).